Each of the 24 T cell receptor beta chains below was sequenced from the same sample in a study of blood T cell repertoires in COVID-19. Clones were read by immunoSEQ multiplex PCR, and TCRdb kept only the in-frame ones, dropping some. This sample yields a few hundred thousand clones, of which around 89% are seen a single time; roughly 4% belongs to the top ten. The sequencing input was peripheral blood. These receptors originate from a woman in her fifties or sixties with active or convalescent COVID-19.

The gene calls are TRBV7-2 and TRBJ2-7; 8 nucleotides agree with TRBD2. The CDR3 totals 15 residues. Looked up from germline, CDR1 is SGHTA and CDR2 is FQGNSA. Germline trimming cut 3 bases from V and 4 bases from J; bases unmatched to any gene: 8. The CDR3 coding sequence is TGTGCCAGCAGCTTTCTGGCGGGAGGAGTATACGAGCAGTACTTC. As protein: CASSFLAGGVYEQYF.

This clone turned up a few times. The chain has TRBV6-5 and TRBJ1-3; weak D call: TRBD1 (5 bases). This CDR3 is 16 amino acids long. Germline V CDR1 and CDR2: MNHEY, SVGAGI. Trimming left V 4 bases short and J 4 bases short, with 17 bases between. CDR3 DNA: TGTGCCAGCAGTTTTTCTCAACAGGCGGGAGGAAACACCATATATTTT. Translated, it gives CASSFSQQAGGNTIYF.

This rearrangement joins TRBV7-3 to TRBJ2-2; no firm D call. This CDR3 comprises 11 residues. Trimming pared 3 bases from V and 7 bases from J, leaving 3 bases between. Germline-derived CDR1 and CDR2 are SGHTA and FQGTGA. CDR3 sequence (DNA): TGTGCCAGCAGCTTCGGCGGGGAGCTGTTTTTT. Protein: CASSFGGELFF. Drawing the rest from reference TRBV7-3 and TRBJ2-2, the complete variable domain is GAGVSQTPSNKVTEKGKYVELRCDPISGHTALYWYRQSLGQGPEFLIYFQGTGAADDSGLPNDRFFAVRPEGSVSTLKIQRTERGDSAVYLCASSFGGELFFGEGSRLTVL.

The chain carries TRBV19 and TRBJ1-2, with D possibly TRBD1 on 5 matching bases. V was shortened by 4 bases and J by 3 bases, with 9 bases between the two germline ends. The CDR3 spans 13 residues. Germline CDR1 and CDR2: LNHDA and SQIVND (reference sequence). This CDR3 reads CASSNSGYYGYTF. In DNA, the CDR3 is TGTGCCAGTAGTAATTCAGGGTACTATGGCTACACCTTC. The full variable domain, rest sourced from reference TRBV19 and TRBJ1-2, is DGGITQSPKYLFRKEGQNVTLSCEQNLNHDAMYWYRQDPGQGLRLIYYSQIVNDFQKGDIAEGYSVSREKKESFPLTVTSAQKNPTAFYLCASSNSGYYGYTFGSGTRLTVV.

The count of this clone is one. The chain recombines TRBV27 with TRBJ2-7, with 7 bases identical to TRBD1. V shed 0 bases, J shed 4 bases, and the junction held 9 bases outside the gene matches. Germline CDR1 is MNHEY and CDR2 is SMNVEV (reference sequence). This CDR3 region has 16 residues. Here the CDR3 reads CASSLSGQTRLYEQYF. In DNA, the CDR3 is TGTGCCAGCAGTTTATCGGGACAGACAAGATTATACGAGCAGTACTTC.

The V gene is TRBV18, the J gene TRBJ1-6; 7 bases are shared with TRBD1. V lost 3 bases, J lost 9 bases, and 8 bases stayed unmatched. The germline gives CDR1 KGHSH, CDR2 LQKENI. The CDR3 contains 15 residues. The CDR3 bases are TGTGCCAGCTCACCTATCAGGGACAGCGGTTCACCCCTCCACTTT. It encodes CASSPIRDSGSPLHF.

The genes are TRBV3-1 (or the pseudogene TRBV3-2) and TRBJ2-1; 9 bases are a match to TRBD2. The J segment lost 0 bases and the V segment lost 4 bases, leaving 7 bases of the junction unmatched. The CDR3 consists of 17 residues. Germline loops: CDR1 LGHDT, CDR2 YNNKEL (reference sequence). The CDR3 here is CASSPPGGGASYNEQFF. CDR3 nucleotides: TGTGCCAGCAGCCCCCCGGGCGGGGGGGCCTCCTACAATGAGCAGTTCTTC.

J is TRBJ1-5 and V is TRBV6-1; 12 bases line up with TRBD1. Germline lookup yields CDR1 MNHNS and CDR2 SASEGT. V gave up 4 bases and J gave up 0 bases; unmatched junction bases: 4. This CDR3 comprises 17 residues. The CDR3, as DNA: TGTGCCAGCAGTGTCGGGACAGGGGGCTCTAGCAATCAGCCCCAGCATTTT. Translated, it gives CASSVGTGGSSNQPQHF.

A word on this clone: Germline and junction disagree at one end, which may indicate a read error. The chain has TRBV7-7 and TRBJ2-5, with TRBD1 identical over 7 bases. Germline loops: CDR1 SSHAT, CDR2 FNYEAQ (reference sequence). The CDR3 has 15 residues. The CDR3 DNA reads as TGTGCTAGCAGCTTAGGGTCAGGGGGTGCGGAGACCCAGTACTTC. Translating it yields CASSLGSGGAETQYF.

The rearrangement links TRBV5-1 to TRBJ2-3, with unresolved D. CDR1 and CDR2 (germline): SGHRS, YFSETQ. Trimming pared 3 bases from V and 2 bases from J, leaving 10 bases between. This CDR3 spans 14 amino acids. CDR3 bases: TGCGCCAGCAGCTCCAACGCCTACACAGATACGCAGTATTTT. Translation gives CASSSNAYTDTQYF.

Concerning this clone: Other DNA sequences in the sample encode the same CDR3. This chain connects TRBV19 to TRBJ2-7; 7 bases are shared with TRBD2. Trimming removed 3 bases from V and 4 bases from J; junction bases left unmatched: 6. CDR3 length: 14 amino acids. Germline lookup yields CDR1 LNHDA and CDR2 SQIVND (reference sequence). DNA of the CDR3: TGTGCCAGTAGTATGAGGCTAGCGGTATACGAGCAGTACTTC. Protein sequence: CASSMRLAVYEQYF.

The rearrangement uses TRBV7-2 and TRBJ2-7, with TRBD2 matching over 8 bases. Germline assignment: CDR1 SGHTA and CDR2 FQGNSA. The V gene end was trimmed by 1 base and the J gene end by 4 bases; junction bases not matched to a gene: 3. The CDR3 is made up of 14 amino acids. Here the CDR3 reads CASSLGGRNYEQYF. CDR3 sequence (DNA): TGTGCCAGCAGCTTAGGCGGGAGGAATTACGAGCAGTACTTC.

CDR3 residues: CATSRGRENTQYF. As DNA, the CDR3 is TGTGCCACCAGCAGAGGCAGGGAAAATACGCAGTATTTT. The chain is built from TRBV15 and TRBJ2-3, with D tentatively TRBD1 (5 bases). Germline CDR1 and CDR2: LNHNV and YYDKDF (reference sequence). This CDR3 comprises 13 residues. The V end was cut by 1 base, the J end by 7 bases, with 9 bases between.

This clone was seen once. This chain uses TRBV5-1 with TRBJ2-7, with TRBD1 as a possible D gene (6 bases). This CDR3 has 14 amino acids. The germline gives CDR1 SGHRS, CDR2 YFSETQ. V was trimmed by 0 bases and J by 2 bases, leaving 9 bases between them. The DNA for the CDR3 is TGCGCCAGCAGCTTGGCACAGGGAACCTACGAGCAGTACTTC. The encoded protein is CASSLAQGTYEQYF.

Concerning this clone itself: The identical CDR3 is also encoded by other nucleotide sequences in the sample. The V call is TRBV18, the J call TRBJ1-5; 8 positions agree with TRBD1. Germline CDR1 is KGHSH and CDR2 is LQKENI. The CDR3 extends over 15 amino acids. J was trimmed by 7 bases and V by 6 bases; bases with no gene match: 11. The CDR3 sequence is CASSPGQGLGQPQHF. The CDR3 nucleotides are TGTGCCAGCTCGCCAGGACAGGGTCTCGGCCAGCCCCAGCATTTT.

The V and J genes are TRBV6-5 and TRBJ2-7; D remains unclear. The CDR3 consists of 13 residues. The germline CDR1 and CDR2 sequences are MNHEY and SVGAGI. V lost 2 bases and J lost 2, with 7 bases in between. The CDR3 DNA reads TGTGCCAGCAGTTACGCAAACACCTACGAGCAGTACTTC. As protein: CASSYANTYEQYF.

The V and J genes are TRBV7-2 and TRBJ2-7; 9 positions agree with TRBD1. Trimming removed 5 bases from V and 1 base from J; junction bases left unmatched: 6. Germline V lookup: CDR1 SGHTA, CDR2 FQGNSA. The CDR3 loop spans 15 amino acids. The CDR3 loop is CASSVTGTGSYEQYF. DNA for the CDR3: TGTGCCAGCAGCGTAACCGGGACAGGGTCCTACGAGCAGTACTTC.

For the CDR3, the DNA is TGTGCCATCACCGAAGCAGGGAACTATGGCTACACCTTC. This sequence encodes CAITEAGNYGYTF. The chain recombines TRBV10-3 with TRBJ1-2; possible D gene TRBD1, 5 bases. V was trimmed by 7 bases and J by 2 bases, leaving 11 bases between them. Germline V gene lookup returns CDR1 ENHRY and CDR2 SYGVKD. This CDR3 region has 13 residues.

This sequence joins TRBV19 and TRBJ1-2; a weak D match, TRBD1 (6 bases). The germline V gene encodes CDR1 LNHDA and CDR2 SQIVND (reference sequence). V was pared by 5 bases and J by 3 bases, with 16 bases between. The CDR3 is 15 amino acids. The CDR3 DNA reads as TGTGCCAGTAGTGACTGGGCAGGGGCGGACTATGGCTACACCTTC. It specifies CASSDWAGADYGYTF. Looking up the rest from reference TRBV19 and TRBJ1-2 gives the full variable domain: DGGITQSPKYLFRKEGQNVTLSCEQNLNHDAMYWYRQDPGQGLRLIYYSQIVNDFQKGDIAEGYSVSREKKESFPLTVTSAQKNPTAFYLCASSDWAGADYGYTFGSGTRLTVV.

The chain has TRBV28 and TRBJ1-5; 7 bases are a match to TRBD1. The ends lost 2 bases at V and 6 bases at J; junction bases unmatched: 4. CDR1 MDHEN and CDR2 SYDVKM come from the germline V gene. This CDR3 spans 14 amino acids. In DNA, the CDR3 is TGTGCCAGCAGTTTAAGACAGGGTCTTCAGCCCCAGCATTTT. This gives the protein CASSLRQGLQPQHF.

This clone was detected only once. The chain uses TRBV11-1 and TRBJ2-2, with 9 bases lining up with TRBD1. V was clipped by 4 bases and J by 4 bases; unmatched bases: 7. CDR1 is SGHAT, CDR2 FQDESV, per germline (reference sequence). This CDR3 contains 16 residues. Here the CDR3 DNA reads TGTGCCAGCAGCTCCACAGGGGGCGGAGGCACCGGGGAGCTGTTTTTT. It yields the protein CASSSTGGGGTGELFF. Together with reference TRBV11-1 and TRBJ2-2, the CDR3 gives the full variable domain: EAEVAQSPRYKITEKSQAVAFWCDPISGHATLYWYRQILGQGPELLVQFQDESVVDDSQLPKDRFSAERLKGVDSTLKIQPAELGDSAMYLCASSSTGGGGTGELFFGEGSRLTVL.

The chain employs TRBV7-9 and TRBJ1-2, with 12 bases matching TRBD1. CDR3 length: 18 amino acids. V was clipped by 4 bases and J by 5 bases; unmatched bases: 14. Germline assignment: CDR1 SEHNR and CDR2 FQNEAQ (reference sequence). Here the CDR3 DNA reads TGTGCCAGCAGCTCCGTGGGACAGGGGGCCCCCTTGGGATATGGCTACACCTTC. As protein: CASSSVGQGAPLGYGYTF.

The genes are TRBV5-1 and TRBJ2-1, with D possibly being TRBD1 (5 bases). The V and J ends lost 7 bases and 5 bases respectively, with 16 bases between them. The CDR3 consists of 14 residues. Looked up from germline, CDR1 is SGHRS and CDR2 is YFSETQ. The CDR3 bases are TGCGCCAGCTTCGTTGGGGCGGTCAACAATGAGCAGTTCTTC. This sequence encodes CASFVGAVNNEQFF.

The chain links TRBV13 to TRBJ2-3; TRBD1 aligns across 10 bases. The V and J ends lost 5 bases and 5 bases, in that order; junction bases with no gene match: 4. CDR1 is PRHDT and CDR2 is FYEKMQ in the germline V gene (reference sequence). CDR3 size: 14 residues. Here the CDR3 reads CASSGDRGRDTQYF. CDR3 sequence (DNA): TGTGCCAGCAGCGGGGACAGGGGACGAGATACGCAGTATTTT.